This record concerns one TCR beta chain sequence. Its matching antigen is unknown. The sample comes from a study of T cell responses to AZD1222 COVID-19 vaccine. Regarding the study as a whole: Nearly half of unique spike-specific TCRs reportedly avoided B.1.351 and B.1.1.7 mutated regions. Dominant CD4 TCR responses targeted spike regions 160-218 and 743-854.

Produced via immunoSEQ multiplex PCR; TCRdb's table is partial and in-frame only. Among under 150,000 clones listed, 90% to 95% were seen once. With 3 bases clipped from V and 5 bases from J, the junction kept 13 bases outside the gene matches. This CDR3 is 19 amino acids long. Germline loops: CDR1 KGHSH, CDR2 LQKENI. The sequence was obtained from an adult in good health. The rearrangement uses TRBV18 and TRBJ2-1; 13 nucleotides line up with TRBD2. Sequencing was performed on peripheral blood, taken on day 0 of AZD1222 vaccination. The CDR3 DNA reads TGTGCCAGCTCACCTTCGTCGCGGGGACTAGCGGGGAAAAACAATGAGCAGTTCTTC. Encoded protein: CASSPSSRGLAGKNNEQFF.